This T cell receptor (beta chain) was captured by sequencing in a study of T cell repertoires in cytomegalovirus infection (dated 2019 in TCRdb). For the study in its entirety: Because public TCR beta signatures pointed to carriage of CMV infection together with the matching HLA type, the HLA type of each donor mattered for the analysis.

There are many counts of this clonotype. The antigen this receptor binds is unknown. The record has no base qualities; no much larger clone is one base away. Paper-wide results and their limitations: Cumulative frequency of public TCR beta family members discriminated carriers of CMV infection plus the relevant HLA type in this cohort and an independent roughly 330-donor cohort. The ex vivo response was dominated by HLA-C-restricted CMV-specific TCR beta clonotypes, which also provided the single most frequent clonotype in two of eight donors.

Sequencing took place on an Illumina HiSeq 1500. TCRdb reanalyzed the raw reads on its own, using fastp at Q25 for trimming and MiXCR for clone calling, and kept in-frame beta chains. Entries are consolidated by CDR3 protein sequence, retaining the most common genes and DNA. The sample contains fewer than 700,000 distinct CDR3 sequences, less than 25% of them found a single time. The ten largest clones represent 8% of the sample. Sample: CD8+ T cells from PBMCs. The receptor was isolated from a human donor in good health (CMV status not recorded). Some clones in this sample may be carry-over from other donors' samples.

The CDR3 region reads CASSQDKLNQPQHF. The sequenced DNA: TGTGCCAGCAGCCAGGACAAACTTAATCAGCCCCAGCATTTT. Recombination joined TRBV4-2 with TRBJ1-5; TRBD1 is a weak D gene call, 5 bases matching. The junction shows trimming of 3 bases on V and 4 bases on J, plus 10 bases between the germline ends. CDR3 length: 14 amino acids, cysteine to phenylalanine. The kept DNA is CDR3 alone, 42 bases in frame from the first base. In the germline V gene, CDR1 corresponds to LGHNA and CDR2 to YNFKEQ.